A single sample gave rise to the 26 T cell receptor beta chains below, sequenced in a study of blood T cell repertoires in COVID-19. TCRdb's copy holds only in-frame clones and misses some; the assay was immunoSEQ multiplex PCR. Counted here are 300,000 to 400,000 clones, approximately 88% occurring once; the ten biggest clones make up approximately 1%. The sequencing input was PBMCs or T cells enriched from blood (not recorded which). All receptors come from a woman aged 25 to 39 with acute COVID-19.

The chain carries TRBV27 and TRBJ2-7, with a possible D match to TRBD1 (6 bases). The V end lost 1 base, the J end lost 1 base, and 14 bases lay between the germline ends. This CDR3 is built from 16 residues. Germline V gene data show CDR1 as MNHEY and CDR2 as SMNVEV (reference sequence). The CDR3 loop reads CASSLFGWTESYEQYF. The CDR3 bases are TGTGCCAGCAGTTTATTCGGGTGGACAGAGTCCTACGAGCAGTACTTC.

This chain links TRBV5-6 with TRBJ2-7; 12 nucleotides align to TRBD2. Trimming took 0 bases from V and 0 from J; bases not matched to a gene: 7. Germline V gene data show CDR1 as SGHDT and CDR2 as YYEEEE. CDR3 size: 18 residues. As DNA, the CDR3 is TGTGCCAGCAGCTTGGGACTAGCGGGGGTATATACCTCCTACGAGCAGTACTTC. Translated: CASSLGLAGVYTSYEQYF.

The genes are TRBV11-2 and TRBJ2-3; the match to TRBD2 covers 11 bases. The CDR3 extends over 17 amino acids. Germline CDR1 SGHAT, CDR2 FQNNGV. Unmatched junction bases numbered 12, after V lost 5 bases and J lost 5 bases. The CDR3 DNA is TGTGCCAGCAGCCGGAGAGTTAGCGGGGGGGCAAGAGATACGCAGTATTTT. Encoded protein: CASSRRVSGGARDTQYF.

V is TRBV29-1 and J is TRBJ2-7, with TRBD1 matching 8 bases. From germline, CDR1 is SQVTM and CDR2 ANQGSEA. The CDR3 runs 13 residues. The V gene end was trimmed by 7 bases and the J gene end by 3 bases; junction bases not matched to a gene: 8. CDR3 DNA: TGCAGCGCCCGGACAGGGAAGGGCTACGAGCAGTACTTC. This codes for CSARTGKGYEQYF.

The genes are TRBV24-1 and TRBJ1-2; 12 bases align to TRBD1. Germline V CDR1 and CDR2: KGHDR, SFDVKD. V was pared by 4 bases and J by 5 bases, with 7 bases of the junction left unmatched. The CDR3 is 16 residues long. This CDR3 is CATSDHGTGGQYGYTF. CDR3 coding DNA: TGTGCCACCAGTGACCATGGGACAGGGGGCCAGTATGGCTACACCTTC.

The chain employs TRBV6-5 and TRBJ1-5; 7 bases fit TRBD1. The CDR3 consists of 16 residues. Looked up from germline, CDR1 is MNHEY and CDR2 is SVGAGI. The ends lost 2 bases at V and 7 bases at J; junction bases unmatched: 11. The CDR3 sequence is CASSYTNDRASQPQHF. The CDR3 DNA follows: TGTGCCAGCAGTTACACAAACGACAGGGCTTCCCAGCCCCAGCATTTT.

The chain is built from TRBV27 and TRBJ1-2, with D possibly matching TRBD1 (5 bases). CDR1 MNHEY and CDR2 SMNVEV come from the germline V gene (reference sequence). CDR3 length: 14 residues. V was clipped by 1 base and J by 1 base, with 7 bases between them. DNA of the CDR3: TGTGCCAGCAGTTTATGGGGGGATAACTATGGCTACACCTTC. It codes for CASSLWGDNYGYTF.

CDR3 sequence: CASSLARVGADTQYF. DNA for the CDR3: TGTGCCAGCAGCTTAGCGAGAGTGGGAGCTGATACGCAGTATTTT. This chain uses TRBV7-9 with TRBJ2-3, with D possibly being TRBD2 (5 bases). CDR3 length equals 15 residues. Trimming stripped 0 bases from V and 6 bases from J, with 13 bases between. CDR1 is SEHNR, CDR2 FQNEAQ, per germline (reference sequence).

V and J are TRBV18 and TRBJ2-2, with no clear D. The germline gives CDR1 KGHSH, CDR2 LQKENI. This CDR3 comprises 13 residues. V was clipped by 5 bases and J by 7 bases, with 11 bases between them. CDR3 amino acids: CASSSEALGELFF. CDR3 DNA: TGTGCCAGCTCATCCGAAGCCCTCGGGGAGCTGTTTTTT.

The J gene is TRBJ1-1, the V gene TRBV30; D remains ambiguous. The CDR3 consists of 15 residues. The ends were cut back, 0 bases at V and 1 base at J, with 12 bases in the middle. The germline gives CDR1 GTSNPN, CDR2 SVGIG (reference sequence). CDR3 protein: CAWSVPPGWNTEAFF. CDR3 coding DNA: TGTGCCTGGAGTGTTCCCCCTGGCTGGAACACTGAAGCTTTCTTT.

CDR3 in amino acids: CATSDLDSGTGSAGGYTF. The CDR3 DNA reads as TGTGCCACCAGTGATTTGGACTCCGGGACAGGCTCCGCCGGTGGCTACACCTTC. V usage is TRBV24-1 and J usage is TRBJ1-2, with 8 bases matching TRBD1. The V and J ends lost 0 bases and 7 bases, in that order; junction bases with no gene match: 15. There are 18 residues in the CDR3. Germline V gene lookup returns CDR1 KGHDR and CDR2 SFDVKD.

This chain joins TRBV29-1 and TRBJ2-7; 8 nucleotides align to TRBD2. The CDR3 spans 14 residues. Trimming took 4 bases from V and 3 from J; bases not matched to a gene: 8. The germline gives CDR1 SQVTM, CDR2 ANQGSEA. The CDR3 coding sequence is TGCAGCGTTGTCAGGGCTAGCGGGCACTACGAGCAGTACTTC. Protein sequence: CSVVRASGHYEQYF.

The chain has TRBV12-5 and TRBJ1-5; 8 bases are a match to TRBD1. Per germline, CDR1 LGHNT and CDR2 FRNRAP. This CDR3 region has 13 residues. The V segment lost 5 bases and the J segment 6 bases; nucleotides outside the gene matches: 3. CDR3 loop: CASGPGGGQPQHF. DNA for the CDR3: TGTGCTAGTGGTCCAGGGGGCGGTCAGCCCCAGCATTTT.

This rearrangement joins TRBV30 to TRBJ1-1; unclear D gene. Trimming removed 0 bases from V and 11 bases from J, with 16 bases in between. From germline, CDR1 is GTSNPN and CDR2 SVGIG (reference sequence). There are 13 residues in the CDR3. The CDR3, as DNA: TGTGCCTGGAGTGTACAGAAGGATGCTCGGGCTTTCTTT. As protein: CAWSVQKDARAFF.

The V and J genes are TRBV19 and TRBJ1-1, with a weak D call TRBD1 (6 bases). The V gene lost 3 bases and the J gene lost 4 bases, with 9 bases spanning the gap. The length of the CDR3 is 13 residues. CDR1 LNHDA and CDR2 SQIVND come from the germline V gene (reference sequence). This CDR3 is CASSIGGPTEAFF. CDR3 sequence (DNA): TGTGCCAGTAGTATCGGGGGGCCCACTGAAGCTTTCTTT.

The rearrangement uses TRBV24-1 and TRBJ2-1; D is unclear. V gave up 3 bases and J gave up 3 bases, with 5 bases separating them. The germline V gene has CDR1 KGHDR and CDR2 SFDVKD. This CDR3 has 13 amino acids. The CDR3 bases are TGTGCCACCAGTGATGTAAACTACAATGAGCAGTTCTTC. Protein: CATSDVNYNEQFF.

This sequence joins TRBV6-5 and TRBJ1-1, with a possible D match to TRBD1 (6 bases). Germline V gene sequence: CDR1 MNHEY, CDR2 SVGAGI. The CDR3 runs 14 residues. Trimming took off 4 bases at V and 5 bases at J, with 14 bases between the two ends. CDR3 protein: CASSSDRSGTEAFF. CDR3 bases: TGTGCCAGCAGTTCCGACAGGTCGGGGACTGAAGCTTTCTTT.

This chain joins TRBV7-2 and TRBJ1-1, with D possibly matching TRBD1 (5 bases). The germline V gene has CDR1 SGHTA and CDR2 FQGNSA. With 3 bases removed from V and 2 bases from J, the gap between germline ends came to 10 bases. The CDR3 spans 14 residues. CDR3 region: CASSLRQKNTEAFF. As DNA, the CDR3 is TGTGCCAGCAGCTTGAGACAGAAAAACACTGAAGCTTTCTTT.

This chain uses TRBV7-8 with TRBJ1-1, with D possibly TRBD1 on 5 matching bases. V was pared by 5 bases and J by 5 bases, with 15 bases between. This CDR3 has 14 residues. Germline CDR1 is SGHVS and CDR2 is FQNEAQ. The CDR3 sequence: CASSPRGLRTEAFF. The CDR3 bases are TGTGCCAGCAGCCCACGGGGGTTAAGGACTGAAGCTTTCTTT.

This clone was seen more than once but under ten times. J is TRBJ2-7 and V is TRBV6-5, with 7 nucleotides matching TRBD1. Germline V gene sequence: CDR1 MNHEY, CDR2 SVGAGI. Trimming removed 0 bases from V and 7 bases from J; junction bases left unmatched: 9. The CDR3 runs 15 residues. This CDR3 reads CASSYSRDSLREQYF. CDR3 bases: TGTGCCAGCAGTTACTCCCGGGACAGCCTGCGGGAGCAGTACTTC.

The V gene is TRBV6-5, the J gene TRBJ2-7; D is unclear. V shed 6 bases and J shed 5 bases, with 14 bases lying between them. The CDR3 consists of 13 residues. Germline lookup yields CDR1 MNHEY and CDR2 SVGAGI. CDR3 sequence: CASRRLGSDEQYF. The CDR3 bases are TGTGCCAGCAGGCGTCTAGGTTCCGACGAGCAGTACTTC.

This clone was found once. This chain uses TRBV5-5 with TRBJ1-1, with TRBD1 matching over 7 bases. The J segment lost 1 base and the V segment lost 4 bases, leaving 4 bases of the junction unmatched. Germline CDR1 reads SGHKS; CDR2 reads YYEKEE (reference sequence). The CDR3 has 14 residues. The CDR3 region has the DNA TGTGCCAGCAGCCCCGGGACAGCGAACACTGAAGCTTTCTTT. This translates into CASSPGTANTEAFF.

The chain joins TRBV29-1 to TRBJ1-2, with TRBD1 identical over 9 bases. V shed 3 bases and J 4 bases; nucleotides not matched to a gene: 3. The CDR3 runs 13 residues. Germline CDR1 and CDR2: SQVTM and ANQGSEA. Here the CDR3 reads CSVELGQGYGYTF. As DNA, the CDR3 is TGCAGCGTTGAGCTGGGACAGGGCTATGGCTACACCTTC.

This chain connects TRBV14 to TRBJ2-7; no definite D call. The CDR3 loop spans 11 amino acids. Germline loops: CDR1 SGHDN, CDR2 FVKESK. With 3 bases removed from V and 3 bases from J, the gap between germline ends came to 3 bases. CDR3 loop: CASSQRYEQYF. CDR3 nucleotides: TGTGCCAGCAGCCAGCGCTACGAGCAGTACTTC.

On this clone itself: One junction end disagrees with the germline gene, perhaps due to a read error. This sequence joins TRBV6-1 and TRBJ2-7; TRBD1 might be the D (6 bases). CDR1 is MNHNS and CDR2 is SASEGT in the germline V gene. This CDR3 has 15 residues. CDR3 nucleotides: TGTGCCAGCGGTGAGACAGGAGGAGTTTCGTACGAGCAGTACTTC. This codes for CASGETGGVSYEQYF.

This clone occurred once. J is TRBJ2-7 and V is TRBV5-5, with 9 bases that match TRBD1. V lost 4 bases and J lost 3; bases outside the gene matches: 8. The CDR3 consists of 15 residues. The V gene's germline CDR1 is SGHKS and CDR2 YYEKEE (reference sequence). The CDR3 sequence: CASSETGTGFYEQYF. The CDR3 nucleotides read TGTGCCAGCAGCGAGACCGGGACAGGGTTCTACGAGCAGTACTTC. The full variable domain, rest sourced from reference TRBV5-5 and TRBJ2-7, is DAGVTQSPTHLIKTRGQQVTLRCSPISGHKSVSWYQQVLGQGPQFIFQYYEKEERGRGNFPDRFSARQFPNYSSELNVNALLLGDSALYLCASSETGTGFYEQYFGPGTRLTVT.